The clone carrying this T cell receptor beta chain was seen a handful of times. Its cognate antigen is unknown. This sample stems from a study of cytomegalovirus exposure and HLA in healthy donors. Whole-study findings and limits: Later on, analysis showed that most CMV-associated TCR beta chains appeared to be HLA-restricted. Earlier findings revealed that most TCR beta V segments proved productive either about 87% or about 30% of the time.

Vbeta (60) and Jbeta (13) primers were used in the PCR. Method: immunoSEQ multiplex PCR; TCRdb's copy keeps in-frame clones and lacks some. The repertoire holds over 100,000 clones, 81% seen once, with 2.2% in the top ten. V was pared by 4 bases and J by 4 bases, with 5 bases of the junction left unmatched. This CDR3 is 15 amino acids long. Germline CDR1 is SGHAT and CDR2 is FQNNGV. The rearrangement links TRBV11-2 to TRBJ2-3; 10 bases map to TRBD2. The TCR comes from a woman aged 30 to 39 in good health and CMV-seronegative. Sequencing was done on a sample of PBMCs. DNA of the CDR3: TGTGCCAGCAGCTCCAGCGGGAGGGCCCCAGATACGCAGTATTTT. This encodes CASSSSGRAPDTQYF.